The entry that follows covers one T cell receptor (beta chain) sequence. This record belongs to a study of blood T cell repertoires in COVID-19. Study at large: T cells, B-cell-depleted T cells, or PBMCs provided the cDNA or gDNA that served as material.

The protocol was immunoSEQ multiplex PCR, while the TCRdb copy is restricted to in-frame clones and leaves out a portion. The sample includes over 200,000 clones, 80% to 95% seen only once; the top ten take approximately 2.5%. Sequencing used peripheral blood. The clonotype was recovered from a person aged 18 to 35 with COVID-19, enrolled during active disease.

The CDR3 loop is CASSFGQGADEQFF. CDR3 sequence (DNA): TGTGCCAGCAGCTTTGGACAGGGGGCCGATGAGCAGTTCTTC. The rearrangement links TRBV5-4 to TRBJ2-1, with 11 bases matching TRBD1. The V segment lost 2 bases and the J segment 8 bases; nucleotides outside the gene matches: 3. CDR3 size: 14 residues. Germline CDR1 reads SGHNT; CDR2 reads YYREEE (reference sequence).